The 17 T cell receptor beta chains in this list originate from one sample, sequenced in a study of CD8 T cells in ankylosing spondylitis. General study results and limits: Characteristic, it appeared, of ankylosing spondylitis blood was a TCR beta motif of roughly 8 highly homologous variants.

MiXCR, run by TCRdb on the 5' RACE reads, gives a single entry per CDR3 protein. The table has roughly 700,000 distinct CDR3 sequences, about 20% seen once. Their recognized antigens are unknown. Material for sequencing was blood, either unsorted or a sorted T cell fraction (not recorded which). These receptors were obtained from a male donor with ankylosing spondylitis.

V usage is TRBV5-5 and J usage is TRBJ1-2, with 7 bases identical to TRBD1. Germline assignment: CDR1 SGHKS and CDR2 YYEKEE (reference sequence). The ends lost 4 bases at V and 1 base at J; junction bases unmatched: 7. The CDR3 runs to 15 residues. The DNA of the CDR3 is TGTGCCAGCAGCCTTGGGGACAGCGTTAACTATGGCTACACCTTC. Protein sequence: CASSLGDSVNYGYTF.

The rearrangement uses TRBV2 and TRBJ2-2, with D perhaps matching TRBD1 (6 bases). The V end lost 5 bases, the J end lost 6 bases, and 10 bases lay between the germline ends. The CDR3 loop spans 13 amino acids. Per germline, CDR1 SNHLY and CDR2 FYNNEI. CDR3 sequence reads: CASSPTGPGELFF. In nucleotides, the CDR3 is TGTGCCAGCAGTCCGACAGGTCCCGGGGAGCTGTTTTTT.

The chain uses TRBV20-1 and TRBJ2-5; 7 positions match TRBD1. The CDR3 sequence is 16 residues long. Trimming took 0 bases from V and 3 from J; bases not matched to a gene: 10. The germline CDR1 and CDR2 sequences are DFQATT and SNEGSKA (reference sequence). The CDR3 region is CSARELRGDSKETQYF. CDR3 DNA: TGCAGTGCTAGAGAACTCCGAGGGGACAGTAAAGAGACCCAGTACTTC.

The rearrangement links TRBV7-9 to TRBJ1-2; D gene ambiguous. V gave up 1 base and J gave up 2 bases, with 8 bases separating them. CDR1 SEHNR and CDR2 FQNEAQ come from the germline V gene (reference sequence). The CDR3 sequence is 14 residues long. This CDR3 reads CASSLETENYGYTF. The CDR3 DNA reads as TGTGCCAGCAGCTTAGAAACAGAAAACTATGGCTACACCTTC. Combining the CDR3 with reference TRBV7-9 and TRBJ1-2 gives the whole variable domain DTGVSQNPRHKITKRGQNVTFRCDPISEHNRLYWYRQTLGQGPEFLTYFQNEAQLEKSRLLSDRFSAERPKGSFSTLEIQRTEQGDSAMYLCASSLETENYGYTFGSGTRLTVV.

This chain uses TRBV27 with TRBJ2-2, with D possibly called TRBD1 or TRBD2 (5 bases each). The V end lost 0 bases, the J end lost 3 bases, and 5 bases lay between the germline ends. CDR3 length: 14 residues. Germline V CDR1 and CDR2: MNHEY, SMNVEV (reference sequence). Here the CDR3 reads CASSLSGDTGELFF. The DNA for the CDR3 is TGTGCCAGCAGTTTATCGGGGGACACCGGGGAGCTGTTTTTT.

V usage is TRBV15 and J usage is TRBJ1-1; 7 bases line up with TRBD1. CDR3 length: 15 residues. The junction had 7 bases not matched to a gene; V was cut back by 5 bases and J by 1 base. Germline V gene sequence: CDR1 LNHNV, CDR2 YYDKDF (reference sequence). The CDR3 nucleotides read TGTGCCACCAGCCTGGGAGGGGGCTGGAACACTGAAGCTTTCTTT. Translation gives CATSLGGGWNTEAFF.

The chain uses TRBV5-1 and TRBJ2-1; 9 bases match TRBD2. Germline CDR1 SGHRS, CDR2 YFSETQ. Trimming cost V 2 bases and J 4 bases; bases outside gene matches: 7. The CDR3 covers 16 residues. The DNA of the CDR3 is TGCGCCAGCAGCTTTTTAGCGGGAGAAAATTACAATGAGCAGTTCTTC. Translating it yields CASSFLAGENYNEQFF. Full variable domain (remainder filled in from reference TRBV5-1 and TRBJ2-1): KAGVTQTPRYLIKTRGQQVTLSCSPISGHRSVSWYQQTPGQGLQFLFEYFSETQRNKGNFPGRFSGRQFSNSRSEMNVSTLELGDSALYLCASSFLAGENYNEQFFGPGTRLTVL.

The rearrangement joins TRBV29-1 to TRBJ2-2; possibly TRBD1 for D (6 bases). This CDR3 contains 14 residues. Germline CDR1 and CDR2: SQVTM and ANQGSEA. Deletions cut 7 bases from V and 0 bases from J, with 12 bases between. The CDR3 coding sequence is TGCAGCGCTTGGGACACCGCGAACACCGGGGAGCTGTTTTTT. This gives the protein CSAWDTANTGELFF.

V usage is TRBV5-1 and J usage is TRBJ2-7; 9 bases agree with TRBD1. Trimming at V came to 1 base and at J to 3 bases, leaving 8 bases not matched to a gene. The CDR3 covers 16 residues. CDR1 and CDR2 from the germline V gene are SGHRS and YFSETQ. CDR3 amino acids: CASSLPEQGAHYEQYF. The CDR3 coding sequence is TGCGCCAGCAGCTTGCCAGAACAGGGGGCGCACTACGAGCAGTACTTC.

This clonotype was counted between two and nine times. The rearrangement joins TRBV5-1 to TRBJ2-7; 8 positions agree with TRBD1. CDR1 and CDR2 (germline): SGHRS, YFSETQ. CDR3 size: 16 residues. V lost 4 bases to trimming and J lost 6 bases; unmatched junction nucleotides: 15. CDR3 amino acids: CASSVETGTGSSEQYF. In DNA, the CDR3 is TGCGCCAGCAGCGTCGAAACCGGGACAGGCTCTTCCGAGCAGTACTTC.

This clonotype was seen repeatedly, ten times or more. This rearrangement joins TRBV12-3 or TRBV12-4 to TRBJ1-1, with D unresolved. The V end lost 5 bases, the J end lost 4 bases, and 8 bases lay between the germline ends. The CDR3 extends over 12 amino acids. CDR3 residues: CASSSQVTEAFF. The CDR3 region has the DNA TGTGCCAGCAGTAGTCAGGTCACTGAAGCTTTCTTT.

The rearrangement uses TRBV11-2 and TRBJ2-3, with 10 nucleotides matching TRBD1. This CDR3 spans 16 amino acids. V shed 1 base, J shed 4 bases, and the junction held 5 bases outside the gene matches. The germline V gene encodes CDR1 SGHAT and CDR2 FQNNGV. CDR3 region: CASSLGRTGGPDTQYF. CDR3 sequence (DNA): TGTGCCAGCAGCTTAGGGAGGACAGGGGGTCCAGATACGCAGTATTTT.

This chain uses TRBV4-2 with TRBJ1-1; D is unresolved. CDR1 and CDR2 (germline): LGHNA, YNFKEQ. The V gene lost 0 bases and the J gene lost 0 bases, with 11 bases spanning the gap. This CDR3 has 16 residues. The CDR3 protein is CASSQELGRVNTEAFF. Here the CDR3 DNA reads TGTGCCAGCAGCCAAGAACTAGGACGGGTGAACACTGAAGCTTTCTTT.

CDR3 nucleotides: TGTGCCAGCAGCTTAGGCGCAATAGGGAACACTGAAGCTTTCTTT. Amino acid sequence: CASSLGAIGNTEAFF. The chain carries TRBV7-9 and TRBJ1-1; D is unclear. The CDR3 is 15 residues long. The germline V gene encodes CDR1 SEHNR and CDR2 FQNEAQ (reference sequence). With 1 base removed from V and 1 base from J, the gap between germline ends came to 10 bases.

The V call is TRBV7-2, the J call TRBJ2-2; perhaps TRBD1 as D (5 bases). V was trimmed by 5 bases and J by 3 bases, leaving 13 bases between them. The CDR3 covers 15 residues. Germline CDR1 reads SGHTA; CDR2 reads FQGNSA. The CDR3 sequence: CASSPEIRDTGELFF. Written as DNA, the CDR3 is TGTGCCAGCAGCCCGGAAATCAGGGACACCGGGGAGCTGTTTTTT. The full variable domain, rest sourced from reference TRBV7-2 and TRBJ2-2, is GAGVSQSPSNKVTEKGKDVELRCDPISGHTALYWYRQSLGQGLEFLIYFQGNSAPDKSGLPSDRFSAERTGGSVSTLTIQRTQQEDSAVYLCASSPEIRDTGELFFGEGSRLTVL.

There are a few counts of this clonotype. The chain is built from TRBV4-2 and TRBJ2-7; 10 bases match TRBD2. The V segment lost 4 bases and the J segment 3 bases; nucleotides outside the gene matches: 12. The CDR3 is 17 amino acids. The V gene's germline CDR1 is LGHNA and CDR2 YNFKEQ. In nucleotides, the CDR3 is TGTGCCAGCAGCCCCCGGGCACTAGCGGGATTAAACTACGAGCAGTACTTC. Protein product: CASSPRALAGLNYEQYF.

This clonotype was found a few times. The V call is TRBV6-1, the J call TRBJ2-7, with D possibly matching TRBD1 (6 bases). This CDR3 has 15 residues. The germline V gene encodes CDR1 MNHNS and CDR2 SASEGT. Trimming left V 6 bases short and J 5 bases short, with 20 bases between. The CDR3 here is CASRQLDRTDHEQYF. The CDR3, as DNA: TGTGCCAGCAGACAACTCGACCGGACAGACCACGAGCAGTACTTC.